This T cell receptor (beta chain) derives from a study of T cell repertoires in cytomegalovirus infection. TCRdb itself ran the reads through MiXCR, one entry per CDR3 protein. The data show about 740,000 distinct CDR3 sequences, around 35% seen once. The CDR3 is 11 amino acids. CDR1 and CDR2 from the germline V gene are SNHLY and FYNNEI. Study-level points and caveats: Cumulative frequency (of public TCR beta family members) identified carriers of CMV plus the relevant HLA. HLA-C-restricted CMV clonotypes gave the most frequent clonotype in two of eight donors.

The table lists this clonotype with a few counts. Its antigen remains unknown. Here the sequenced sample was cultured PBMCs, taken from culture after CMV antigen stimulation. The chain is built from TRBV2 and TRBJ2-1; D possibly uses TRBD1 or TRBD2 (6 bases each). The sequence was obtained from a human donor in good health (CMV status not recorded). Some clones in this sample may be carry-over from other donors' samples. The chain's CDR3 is CAAGHPNEQFF. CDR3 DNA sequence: TGTGCTGCGGGACACCCCAATGAGCAGTTCTTC. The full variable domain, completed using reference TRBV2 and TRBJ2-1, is EPEVTQTPSHQVTQMGQEVILRCVPISNHLYFYWYRQILGQKVEFLVSFYNNEISEKSEIFDDQFSVERPDGSNFTLKIRSTKLEDSAMYFCAAGHPNEQFFGPGTRLTVL.